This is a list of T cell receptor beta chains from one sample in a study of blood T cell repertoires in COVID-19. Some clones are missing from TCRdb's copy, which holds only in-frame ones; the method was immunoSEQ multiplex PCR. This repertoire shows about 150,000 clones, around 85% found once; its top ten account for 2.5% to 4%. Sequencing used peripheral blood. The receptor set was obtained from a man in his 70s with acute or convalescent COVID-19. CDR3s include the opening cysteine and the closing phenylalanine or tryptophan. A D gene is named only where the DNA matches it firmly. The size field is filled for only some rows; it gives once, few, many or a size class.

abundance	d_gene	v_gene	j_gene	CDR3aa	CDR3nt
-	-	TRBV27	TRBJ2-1	CASSWESSYNEQFF	TGTGCCAGCAGTTGGGAGTCCTCCTACAATGAGCAGTTCTTC
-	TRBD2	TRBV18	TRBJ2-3	CASSPLGLAALRDTQYF	TGTGCCAGCTCACCCTTGGGACTAGCGGCGTTGAGGGATACGCAGTATTTT
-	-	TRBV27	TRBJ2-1	CASSLDIVTGFLFF	TGTGCCAGCAGTTTAGATATAGTGACTGGCTTTTTGTTCTTC
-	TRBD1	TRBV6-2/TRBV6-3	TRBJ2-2	CASSRTGSTGELFF	TGTGCCAGCAGTCGGACAGGGAGCACCGGGGAGCTGTTTTTT
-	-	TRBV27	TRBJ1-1	CASSLGENTEAFF	TGTGCCAGCAGTTTGGGAGAGAACACTGAAGCTTTCTTT
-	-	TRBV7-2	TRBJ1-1	CASRRTVNTEAFF	TGTGCCAGCAGACGGACAGTGAACACTGAAGCTTTCTTT
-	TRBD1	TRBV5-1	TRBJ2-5	CASSSRTGGQETQYF	TGCGCCAGCAGCTCGCGGACAGGGGGACAAGAGACCCAGTACTTC
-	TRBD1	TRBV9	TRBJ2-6	CASSVAGQGGSGANVLTF	TGTGCCAGCAGCGTGGCGGGACAGGGAGGCTCTGGGGCCAACGTCCTGACTTTC
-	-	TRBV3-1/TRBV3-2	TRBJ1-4	CASSQRGATNEKLFF	TGTGCCAGCAGCCAAAGGGGTGCAACTAATGAAAAACTGTTTTTT
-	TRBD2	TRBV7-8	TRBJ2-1	CASSAGLAGANEQFF	TGTGCCAGCAGCGCAGGACTAGCGGGAGCCAATGAGCAGTTCTTC
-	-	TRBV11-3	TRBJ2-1	CASSLGGPSYNEQFF	TGTGCCAGCAGCTTGGGCGGGCCTTCCTACAATGAGCAGTTCTTC
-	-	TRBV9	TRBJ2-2	CASSAPVLADTGELFF	TGTGCCAGCAGCGCCCCCGTACTAGCTGACACCGGGGAGCTGTTTTTT
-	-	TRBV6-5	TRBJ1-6	CASSYSSGDYNSPLHF	TGTGCCAGCAGTTACTCGAGCGGGGACTATAATTCACCCCTCCACTTT
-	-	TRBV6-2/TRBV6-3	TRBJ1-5	CASSYSTGDGRQPQHF	TGTGCCAGCAGTTACTCGACGGGGGACGGACGTCAGCCCCAGCATTTT
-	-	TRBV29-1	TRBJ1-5	CSVGLRGGQPQHF	TGCAGCGTTGGTCTGCGGGGCGGACAGCCCCAGCATTTT
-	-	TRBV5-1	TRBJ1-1	CASSYTTGLEAFF	TGCGCCAGCAGCTATACCACAGGGCTGGAAGCTTTCTTT
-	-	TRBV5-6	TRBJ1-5	CASSLSIGNQPQHF	TGTGCCAGCAGCTTGTCTATAGGCAATCAGCCCCAGCATTTT
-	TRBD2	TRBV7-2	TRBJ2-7	CASSTRLAGGPYEQYF	TGTGCCAGCAGCACCCGACTAGCGGGAGGGCCCTACGAGCAGTACTTC
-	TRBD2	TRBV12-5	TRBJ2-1	CASGPPGGRQFF	TGTGCTAGTGGTCCCCCGGGAGGACGGCAGTTCTTC
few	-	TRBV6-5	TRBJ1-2	CASSSLTAANYGYTF	TGTGCCAGCAGTTCTCTGACAGCAGCTAACTATGGCTACACCTTC
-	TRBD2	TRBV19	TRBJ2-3	CASRGLAGGADTQYF	TGTGCCAGTAGAGGACTAGCGGGAGGTGCAGATACGCAGTATTTT
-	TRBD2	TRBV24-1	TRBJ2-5	CATSDPGLAGRQETQYF	TGTGCCACCAGTGATCCCGGACTAGCGGGGAGGCAAGAGACCCAGTACTTC
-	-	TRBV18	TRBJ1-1	CASSRELRENTEAFF	TGTGCCAGCTCACGAGAGCTACGAGAGAACACTGAAGCTTTCTTT